The next 21 T cell receptor beta chains were all read from a single sample in a study of blood T cell repertoires in COVID-19. This table comes from immunoSEQ multiplex PCR, and its TCRdb copy is limited to in-frame clones, with some not included. There are 150,000 to 200,000 clones in the sample; approximately 85% occur only once, and more than 8.5% lies in the top ten. Sequencing used PBMCs or T cells enriched from blood (not recorded which). The source of these receptors is a woman aged 18 to 35 who had recovered from COVID-19.

In its sample, this clone was seen many times. The V and J genes are TRBV5-6 and TRBJ1-2; no clear D gene. The CDR3 runs 13 residues. Trimming shortened V by 4 bases and J by 3 bases, and 10 bases separated the two germline ends. Germline CDR1 SGHDT, CDR2 YYEEEE. The CDR3 nucleotides read TGTGCCAGCAGCCCCCCAATAGACTATGGCTACACCTTC. Its protein product is CASSPPIDYGYTF.

The CDR3 DNA reads TGTGCCTGGAGCCAGGACAGCGAGCAGTACTTC. Its protein is CAWSQDSEQYF. V usage is TRBV30 and J usage is TRBJ2-7, with D possibly TRBD1 on 6 matching bases. Trimming removed 3 bases at V and 6 bases at J, with 9 bases between. The CDR3 runs to 11 residues. The germline V gene has CDR1 GTSNPN and CDR2 SVGIG (reference sequence).

CDR3: CASSYSSGTNNEQFF. The CDR3, as DNA: TGTGCCAGCAGCTACTCGTCCGGGACTAACAATGAGCAGTTCTTC. The rearrangement joins TRBV7-2 to TRBJ2-1; 7 bases are shared with TRBD2. Germline V CDR1 and CDR2: SGHTA, FQGNSA. This CDR3 has 15 residues. J lost 5 bases, V lost 4 bases, and 8 bases had no gene match.

The V gene is TRBV28, the J gene TRBJ1-6, with D possibly TRBD1 on 6 matching bases. Germline CDR1 is MDHEN and CDR2 is SYDVKM. The CDR3 loop spans 15 amino acids. With 9 bases removed from V and 9 bases from J, the gap between germline ends came to 21 bases. The CDR3 loop reads CASISQDSLGSPLHF. The CDR3 DNA is TGTGCCAGTATCTCCCAGGACAGCCTTGGTTCACCCCTCCACTTT.

V and J are TRBV3-1 (or the pseudogene TRBV3-2) and TRBJ2-7; a weak D match, TRBD2 (6 bases). This CDR3 has 12 residues. The V end lost 0 bases, the J end lost 9 bases, and 9 bases lay between the germline ends. The germline V gene has CDR1 LGHDT and CDR2 YNNKEL (reference sequence). The DNA of the CDR3 is TGTGCCAGCAGCCAAGATTGGGGGGTGCAGTACTTC. The encoded protein is CASSQDWGVQYF.

This chain uses TRBV5-1 with TRBJ2-3; 8 bases fit TRBD2. The ends lost 0 bases at V and 3 bases at J; junction bases unmatched: 3. The CDR3 is 15 amino acids. The germline gives CDR1 SGHRS, CDR2 YFSETQ. CDR3 loop: CASSLVASGTDTQYF. The CDR3 DNA sequence: TGCGCCAGCAGCTTGGTGGCTAGCGGGACAGATACGCAGTATTTT.

The rearrangement joins TRBV28 to TRBJ1-2; D is undetermined. The germline V gene has CDR1 MDHEN and CDR2 SYDVKM. This CDR3 is built from 13 residues. The ends were cut back, 6 bases at V and 8 bases at J, with 16 bases in the middle. In DNA form, the CDR3 reads TGTGCCAGCAGCCTAATCGGGAACGGAGGCTACACCTTC. Protein: CASSLIGNGGYTF.

The gene calls are TRBV11-2 and TRBJ2-3, with TRBD1 matching over 8 bases. Germline loops: CDR1 SGHAT, CDR2 FQNNGV. Trimming at V came to 3 bases and at J to 6 bases, leaving 11 bases not matched to a gene. The CDR3 has 16 amino acids. CDR3 in DNA: TGTGCCAGCAGCTTGTTTGAGACAGGGGTAGGGGATACGCAGTATTTT. This sequence encodes CASSLFETGVGDTQYF.

This rearrangement joins TRBV5-1 to TRBJ2-2; possibly TRBD1 for D (6 bases). The germline gives CDR1 SGHRS, CDR2 YFSETQ. The V and J ends lost 5 bases and 4 bases respectively, with 18 bases between them. The CDR3 totals 16 residues. The chain's CDR3 is CASRDNRVSTTGELFF. The CDR3 region has the DNA TGCGCCAGCAGGGACAACAGGGTCTCTACCACCGGGGAGCTGTTTTTT.

This clone has just a few counts. The gene calls are TRBV2 and TRBJ2-7; 7 positions match TRBD2. The CDR3 has 15 residues. V lost 6 bases, J lost 2 bases, and 10 bases stayed unmatched. CDR1 and CDR2 from the germline V gene are SNHLY and FYNNEI. The chain's CDR3 is CASRMGGTGPYEQYF. CDR3 bases: TGTGCCAGCAGGATGGGGGGGACGGGCCCCTACGAGCAGTACTTC.

V is TRBV7-9 and J is TRBJ2-7, with TRBD1 matching over 8 bases. Germline trimming cut 5 bases from V and 6 bases from J; bases unmatched to any gene: 6. CDR1 is SEHNR and CDR2 is FQNEAQ in the germline V gene (reference sequence). The CDR3 is 13 amino acids. The CDR3 is CASSPTGGSEQYF. The CDR3, as DNA: TGTGCCAGCAGCCCAACAGGGGGTAGCGAGCAGTACTTC.

This clone was counted only a few times. The V call is TRBV15, the J call TRBJ2-6; TRBD2 matches 14 bases. V lost 5 bases to trimming and J lost 0 bases; unmatched junction nucleotides: 3. The CDR3 consists of 18 residues. Germline V gene lookup returns CDR1 LNHNV and CDR2 YYDKDF (reference sequence). The CDR3 protein is CATSGGLAGVSGANVLTF. The DNA for the CDR3 is TGTGCCACCAGCGGGGGACTAGCGGGGGTCTCTGGGGCCAACGTCCTGACTTTC.

The J gene is TRBJ2-3, the V gene TRBV6-4; D not certain. Germline V CDR1 and CDR2: MRHNA, SNTAGT. This CDR3 spans 13 amino acids. Trimming shortened V by 3 bases and J by 4 bases, and 8 bases separated the two germline ends. The CDR3 reads CASSDLVSDTQYF. The CDR3 region has the DNA TGTGCCAGCAGTGATCTAGTGTCAGATACGCAGTATTTT.

The chain joins TRBV12-3 or TRBV12-4 to TRBJ1-1; TRBD1 aligns across 8 bases. V gave up 6 bases and J gave up 5 bases; unmatched junction bases: 5. This CDR3 region has 13 residues. The CDR3, as DNA: TGTGCCAGCAGGGCAGGGGGCTTTACTGAAGCTTTCTTT. Translation gives CASRAGGFTEAFF.

The count of this clone is one. CDR3 nucleotide sequence: TGTGCCAGCAGACCCCCGGGACAGGGGCTTGGGGAGCAGTACTTC. It is translated as CASRPPGQGLGEQYF. The chain recombines TRBV28 with TRBJ2-7, with 10 bases lining up with TRBD1. The germline CDR1 and CDR2 sequences are MDHEN and SYDVKM. This CDR3 is built from 15 residues. J was trimmed by 7 bases and V by 6 bases; bases with no gene match: 12.

The rearrangement uses TRBV5-4 and TRBJ1-1; 7 bases fit TRBD1. With 4 bases clipped from V and 7 bases from J, the junction kept 4 bases outside the gene matches. The germline gives CDR1 SGHNT, CDR2 YYREEE (reference sequence). The CDR3 loop spans 12 amino acids. CDR3 sequence: CASSPTGDEAFF. As DNA, the CDR3 is TGTGCCAGCAGCCCTACAGGGGATGAAGCTTTCTTT.

CDR3 region: CASSLGGSGGAFF. The DNA of the CDR3 is TGTGCCAGCAGCTTAGGTGGGTCAGGTGGAGCTTTCTTT. The rearrangement joins TRBV7-2 to TRBJ1-1; no firm D call. CDR1 and CDR2 from the germline V gene are SGHTA and FQGNSA. There are 13 residues in the CDR3. Deletions cut 1 base from V and 10 bases from J, with 13 bases between.

J is TRBJ1-2 and V is TRBV29-1; perhaps TRBD1 as D (6 bases). The CDR3 contains 13 residues. Trimming stripped 0 bases from V and 8 bases from J, with 13 bases between. Germline V gives CDR1 SQVTM, CDR2 ANQGSEA. The CDR3 DNA reads TGCAGCGTTGAAGATGGAACAGGGAGAGGCTACACCTTC. Protein product: CSVEDGTGRGYTF.

This sequence joins TRBV6-4 and TRBJ2-7; the match to TRBD1 covers 9 bases. Germline V CDR1 and CDR2: MRHNA, SNTAGT. The CDR3 has 18 amino acids. The V and J ends lost 6 bases and 0 bases, in that order; junction bases with no gene match: 15. CDR3 in amino acids: CASRTGTGSRRDSYEQYF. The DNA for the CDR3 is TGTGCCAGCAGAACCGGGACAGGGAGTAGACGTGACTCCTACGAGCAGTACTTC.

The rearrangement uses TRBV18 and TRBJ1-3; D not resolved. Per germline, CDR1 KGHSH and CDR2 LQKENI. The CDR3 runs to 17 residues. Trimming took off 0 bases at V and 0 bases at J, with 12 bases between the two ends. The CDR3 loop is CASSPPTRGNSGNTIYF. The DNA of the CDR3 is TGTGCCAGCTCACCACCGACACGAGGGAACTCTGGAAACACCATATATTTT. The variable domain in full, with the rest retrieved from reference TRBV18 and TRBJ1-3, is NAGVMQNPRHLVRRRGQEARLRCSPMKGHSHVYWYRQLPEEGLKFMVYLQKENIIDESGMPKERFSAEFPKEGPSILRIQQVVRGDSAAYFCASSPPTRGNSGNTIYFGEGSWLTVV.

The chain recombines TRBV4-1 with TRBJ1-4; D gene ambiguous. Trimming took off 0 bases at V and 5 bases at J, with 10 bases between the two ends. The germline CDR1 and CDR2 sequences are MGHRA and YSYEKL. The CDR3 sequence is 15 residues long. In DNA form, the CDR3 reads TGCGCCAGCAGCCAAGATTCGGGTTCCAATGAAAAACTGTTTTTT. Its translation is CASSQDSGSNEKLFF.